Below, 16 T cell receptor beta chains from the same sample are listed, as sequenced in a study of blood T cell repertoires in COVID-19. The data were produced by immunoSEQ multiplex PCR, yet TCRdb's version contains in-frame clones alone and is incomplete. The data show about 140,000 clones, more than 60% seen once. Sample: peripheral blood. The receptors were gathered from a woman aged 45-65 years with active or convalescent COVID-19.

This CDR3 reads CASSVVVAGGADTQYF. Here the CDR3 DNA reads TGTGCCAGCAGCGTAGTAGTAGCGGGGGGGGCAGATACGCAGTATTTT. This rearrangement joins TRBV9 to TRBJ2-3, with TRBD2 matching 11 bases. This CDR3 is 16 amino acids long. The V gene end was trimmed by 0 bases and the J gene end by 4 bases; junction bases not matched to a gene: 4. Germline lookup yields CDR1 SGDLS and CDR2 YYNGEE.

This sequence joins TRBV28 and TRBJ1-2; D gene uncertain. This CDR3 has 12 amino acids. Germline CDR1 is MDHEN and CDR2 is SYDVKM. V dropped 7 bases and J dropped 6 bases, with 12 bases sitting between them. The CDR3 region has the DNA TGTGCCAGCAACTTCCGGGGTAATGGCTACACCTTC. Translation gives CASNFRGNGYTF.

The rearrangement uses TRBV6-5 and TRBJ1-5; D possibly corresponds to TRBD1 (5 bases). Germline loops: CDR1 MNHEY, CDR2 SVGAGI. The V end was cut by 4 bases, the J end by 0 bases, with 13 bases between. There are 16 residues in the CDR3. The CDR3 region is CASSSRQGHSNQPQHF. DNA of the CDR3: TGTGCCAGCAGTTCGCGCCAGGGCCATAGCAATCAGCCCCAGCATTTT.

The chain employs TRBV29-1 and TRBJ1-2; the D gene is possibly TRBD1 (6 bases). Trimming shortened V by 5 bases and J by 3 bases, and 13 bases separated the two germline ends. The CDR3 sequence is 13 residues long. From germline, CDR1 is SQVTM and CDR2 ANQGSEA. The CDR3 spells CSVPWTDHYGYTF. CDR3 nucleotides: TGCAGCGTTCCTTGGACAGACCACTATGGCTACACCTTC. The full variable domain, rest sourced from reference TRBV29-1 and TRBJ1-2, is SAVISQKPSRDICQRGTSLTIQCQVDSQVTMMFWYRQQPGQSLTLIATANQGSEATYESGFVIDKFPISRPNLTFSTLTVSNMSPEDSSIYLCSVPWTDHYGYTFGSGTRLTVV.

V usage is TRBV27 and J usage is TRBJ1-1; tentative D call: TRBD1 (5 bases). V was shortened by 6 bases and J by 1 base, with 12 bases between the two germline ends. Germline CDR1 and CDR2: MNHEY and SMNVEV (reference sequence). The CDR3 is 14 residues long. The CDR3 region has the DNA TGTGCCAGCAGCCCGGGACTCTCGAACACTGAAGCTTTCTTT. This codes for CASSPGLSNTEAFF.

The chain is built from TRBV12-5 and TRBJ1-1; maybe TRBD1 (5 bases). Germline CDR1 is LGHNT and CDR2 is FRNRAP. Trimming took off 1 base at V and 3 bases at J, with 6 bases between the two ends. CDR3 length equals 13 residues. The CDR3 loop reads CASGLAGDTEAFF. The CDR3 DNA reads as TGTGCTAGTGGTTTGGCGGGGGACACTGAAGCTTTCTTT.

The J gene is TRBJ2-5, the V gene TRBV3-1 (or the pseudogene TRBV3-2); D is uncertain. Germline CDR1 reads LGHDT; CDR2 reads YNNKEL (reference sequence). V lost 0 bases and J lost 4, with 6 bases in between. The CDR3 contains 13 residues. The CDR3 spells CASSQETRETQYF. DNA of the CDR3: TGTGCCAGCAGCCAAGAAACTCGAGAGACCCAGTACTTC.

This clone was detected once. This chain's CDR3 is CASSPPGKRGSSYNEQFF. DNA for the CDR3: TGTGCCAGCTCACCACCGGGAAAGCGGGGGAGCTCCTACAATGAGCAGTTCTTC. The V gene is TRBV18, the J gene TRBJ2-1; 8 bases align to TRBD2. This CDR3 is built from 18 residues. J was trimmed by 0 bases and V by 0 bases; bases with no gene match: 7. CDR1 is KGHSH, CDR2 LQKENI, per germline. The full variable domain, completed using reference TRBV18 and TRBJ2-1, is NAGVMQNPRHLVRRRGQEARLRCSPMKGHSHVYWYRQLPEEGLKFMVYLQKENIIDESGMPKERFSAEFPKEGPSILRIQQVVRGDSAAYFCASSPPGKRGSSYNEQFFGPGTRLTVL.

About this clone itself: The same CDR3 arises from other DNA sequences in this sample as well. CDR3 region: CASSPTSGGAGEQFF. DNA for the CDR3: TGTGCCAGTAGTCCGACTAGCGGGGGGGCGGGGGAGCAGTTCTTC. The rearrangement joins TRBV19 to TRBJ2-1; 14 nucleotides match TRBD2. The CDR3 length is 15 residues. Germline assignment: CDR1 LNHDA and CDR2 SQIVND (reference sequence). The J segment lost 10 bases and the V segment lost 5 bases, leaving 7 bases of the junction unmatched.

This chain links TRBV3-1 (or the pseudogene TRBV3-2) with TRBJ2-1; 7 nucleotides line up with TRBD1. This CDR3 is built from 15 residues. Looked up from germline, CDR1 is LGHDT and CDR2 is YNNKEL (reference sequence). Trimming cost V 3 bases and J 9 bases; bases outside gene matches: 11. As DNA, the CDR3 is TGTGCCAGCAGCCACCGGGGCCAGGGGGACGGTGAGCAGTTCTTC. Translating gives CASSHRGQGDGEQFF.

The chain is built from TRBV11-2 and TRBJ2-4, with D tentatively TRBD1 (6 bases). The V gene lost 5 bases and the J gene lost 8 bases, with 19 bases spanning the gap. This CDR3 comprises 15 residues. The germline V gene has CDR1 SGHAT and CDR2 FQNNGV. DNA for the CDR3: TGTGCCAGCAGCCCCCTGACAGGCCCCAGGGACATTCAGTACTTC. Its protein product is CASSPLTGPRDIQYF.

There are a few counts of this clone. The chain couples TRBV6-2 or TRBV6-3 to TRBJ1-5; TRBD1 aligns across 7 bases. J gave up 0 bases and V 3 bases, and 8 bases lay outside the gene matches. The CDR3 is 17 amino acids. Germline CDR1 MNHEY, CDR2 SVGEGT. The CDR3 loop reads CASSYGDRYYSNQPQHF. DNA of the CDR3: TGTGCCAGCAGTTATGGGGACAGATACTATAGCAATCAGCCCCAGCATTTT.

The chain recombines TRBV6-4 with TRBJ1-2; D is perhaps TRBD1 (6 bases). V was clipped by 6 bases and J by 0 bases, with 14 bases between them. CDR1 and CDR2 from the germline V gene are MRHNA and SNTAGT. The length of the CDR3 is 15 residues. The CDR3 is CASRPDRSANYGYTF. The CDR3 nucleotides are TGTGCCAGCAGGCCCGACAGGTCCGCTAACTATGGCTACACCTTC.

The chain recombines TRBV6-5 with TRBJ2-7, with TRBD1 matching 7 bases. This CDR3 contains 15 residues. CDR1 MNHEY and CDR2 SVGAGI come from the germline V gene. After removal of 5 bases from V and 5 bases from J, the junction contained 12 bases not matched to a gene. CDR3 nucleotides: TGTGCCAGCAGTAAAAGACAGGGTATCGGCAACGAGCAGTACTTC. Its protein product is CASSKRQGIGNEQYF.

The CDR3 is CASSQGVDQPQHF. The CDR3 DNA reads TGCGCCAGCAGCCAAGGAGTGGATCAGCCCCAGCATTTT. The chain links TRBV4-1 to TRBJ1-5; D call uncertain. This CDR3 comprises 13 residues. The V end lost 1 base, the J end lost 5 bases, and 6 bases lay between the germline ends. Germline CDR1 and CDR2: MGHRA and YSYEKL.

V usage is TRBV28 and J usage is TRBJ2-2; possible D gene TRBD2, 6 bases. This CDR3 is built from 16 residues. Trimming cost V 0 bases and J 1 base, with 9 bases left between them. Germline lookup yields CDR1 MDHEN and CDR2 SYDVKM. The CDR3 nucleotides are TGTGCCAGCAGTTTATGGGGTAGCGGGAACACCGGGGAGCTGTTTTTT. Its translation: CASSLWGSGNTGELFF.